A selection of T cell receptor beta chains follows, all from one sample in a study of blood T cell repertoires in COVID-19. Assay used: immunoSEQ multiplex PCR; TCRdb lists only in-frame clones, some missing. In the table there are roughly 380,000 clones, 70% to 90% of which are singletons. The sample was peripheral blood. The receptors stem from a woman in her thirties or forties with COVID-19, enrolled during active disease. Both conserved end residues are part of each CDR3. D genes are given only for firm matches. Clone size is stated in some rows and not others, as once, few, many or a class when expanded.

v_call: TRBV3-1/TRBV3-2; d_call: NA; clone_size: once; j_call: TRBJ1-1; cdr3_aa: CASSLYRTENTEAFF; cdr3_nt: TGTGCCAGCAGCCTTTACAGAACAGAGAACACTGAAGCTTTCTTT
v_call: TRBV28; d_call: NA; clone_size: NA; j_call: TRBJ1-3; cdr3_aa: CASTDPRSRSGNTIYF; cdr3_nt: TGTGCCAGCACTGATCCCAGGTCGCGCTCTGGAAACACCATATATTTT
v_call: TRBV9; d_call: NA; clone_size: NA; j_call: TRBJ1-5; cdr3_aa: CASSSDWNQPQHF; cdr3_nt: TGTGCCAGCAGCTCGGACTGGAATCAGCCCCAGCATTTT
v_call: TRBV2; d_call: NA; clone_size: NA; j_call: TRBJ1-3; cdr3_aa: CASTGSGNTIYF; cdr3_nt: TGTGCCAGCACCGGGTCAGGAAACACCATATATTTT
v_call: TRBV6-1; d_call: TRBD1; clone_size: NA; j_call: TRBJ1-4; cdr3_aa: CASSDSIDGGRTGNEKLFF; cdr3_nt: TGTGCCAGCAGTGATTCTATTGATGGTGGCAGGACAGGGAATGAAAAACTGTTTTTT
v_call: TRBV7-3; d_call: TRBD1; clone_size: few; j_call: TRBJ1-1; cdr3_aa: CASSPTGGPEAFF; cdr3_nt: TGTGCCAGCAGCCCTACAGGGGGTCCTGAAGCTTTCTTT
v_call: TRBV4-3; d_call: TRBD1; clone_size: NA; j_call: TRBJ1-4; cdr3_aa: CASSQDYGQGEKLFF; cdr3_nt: TGCGCCAGCAGCCAAGATTACGGACAGGGTGAAAAACTGTTTTTT
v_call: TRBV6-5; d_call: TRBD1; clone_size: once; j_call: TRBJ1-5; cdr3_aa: CASSWDSRNQPQHF; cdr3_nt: TGTGCCAGCAGTTGGGACAGTCGCAATCAGCCCCAGCATTTT
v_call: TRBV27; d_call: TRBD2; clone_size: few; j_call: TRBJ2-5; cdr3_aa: CASSELAAKETQYF; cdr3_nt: TGTGCCAGCAGTGAACTAGCGGCCAAAGAGACCCAGTACTTC
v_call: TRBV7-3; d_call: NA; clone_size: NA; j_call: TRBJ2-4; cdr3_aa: CASRTGWKAKNIQYF; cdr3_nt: TGTGCCAGCAGAACAGGGTGGAAAGCCAAAAACATTCAGTACTTC
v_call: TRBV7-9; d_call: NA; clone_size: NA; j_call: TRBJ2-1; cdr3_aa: CASSLGGAGIVEQFF; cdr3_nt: TGTGCCAGCAGCTTAGGGGGTGCGGGAATTGTTGAGCAGTTCTTC
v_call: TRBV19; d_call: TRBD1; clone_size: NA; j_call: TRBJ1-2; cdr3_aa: CASSTGQGYGYTF; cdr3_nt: TGTGCCAGCAGCACCGGACAGGGTTATGGCTACACCTTC
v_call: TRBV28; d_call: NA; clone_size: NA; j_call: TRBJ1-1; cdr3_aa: CASSPRIFHTEAFF; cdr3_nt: TGTGCCAGCAGTCCTAGGATTTTCCACACTGAAGCTTTCTTT
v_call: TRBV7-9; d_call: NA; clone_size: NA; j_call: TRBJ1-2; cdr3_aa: CASSLAQNYGYTF; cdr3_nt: TGTGCCAGCAGCTTAGCTCAGAACTATGGCTACACCTTC
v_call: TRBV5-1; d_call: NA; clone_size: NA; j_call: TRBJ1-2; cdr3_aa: CASSLDGGDYGYTF; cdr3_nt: TGCGCCAGCAGCTTGGACGGGGGAGACTATGGCTACACCTTC
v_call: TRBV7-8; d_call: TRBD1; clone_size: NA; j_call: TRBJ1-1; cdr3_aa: CASSFHRDRGPNTEAFF; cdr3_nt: TGTGCCAGCAGCTTCCACCGGGACAGGGGTCCGAACACTGAAGCTTTCTTT
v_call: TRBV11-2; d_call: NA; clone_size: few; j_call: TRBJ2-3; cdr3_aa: CASSLIEDTQYF; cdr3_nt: TGTGCCAGCAGCTTAATCGAGGATACGCAGTATTTT
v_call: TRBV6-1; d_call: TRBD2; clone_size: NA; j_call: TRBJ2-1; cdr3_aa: CASSERGAGVLNEQFF; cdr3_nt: TGTGCCAGCAGTGAAAGGGGAGCGGGAGTCTTGAATGAGCAGTTCTTC
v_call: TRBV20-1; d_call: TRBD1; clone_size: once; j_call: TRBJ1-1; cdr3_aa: CSASRTGWSNTEAFF; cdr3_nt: TGCAGTGCTAGTAGGACAGGTTGGTCGAACACTGAAGCTTTCTTT
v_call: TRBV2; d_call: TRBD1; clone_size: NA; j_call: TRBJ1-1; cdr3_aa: CASSGDRRAFF; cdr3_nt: TGTGCCAGCAGCGGGGACAGGAGAGCTTTCTTT
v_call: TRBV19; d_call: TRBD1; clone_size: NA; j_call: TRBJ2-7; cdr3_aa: CASSPSTGGSSYEQYF; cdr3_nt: TGTGCCAGTAGTCCTTCCACAGGGGGATCCTCCTACGAGCAGTACTTC
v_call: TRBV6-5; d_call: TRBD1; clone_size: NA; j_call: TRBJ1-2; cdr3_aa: CASSLGGLVYGYTF; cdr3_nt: TGTGCCAGCAGTTTAGGGGGCTTAGTCTATGGCTACACCTTC
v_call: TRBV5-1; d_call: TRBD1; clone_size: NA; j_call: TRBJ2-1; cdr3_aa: CASSLGQGSYNEQFF; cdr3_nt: TGCGCCAGCAGCCTGGGACAGGGATCCTACAATGAGCAGTTCTTC
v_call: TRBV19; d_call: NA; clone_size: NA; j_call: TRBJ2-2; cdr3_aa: CASSIDRGRITGELFF; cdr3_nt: TGTGCCAGTAGTATAGACAGGGGTAGGATCACCGGGGAGCTGTTTTTT
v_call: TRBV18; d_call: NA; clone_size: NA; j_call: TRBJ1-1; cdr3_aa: CASSPPPGSGLAFF; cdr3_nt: TGTGCCAGCTCACCACCGCCGGGATCAGGTTTGGCTTTCTTT
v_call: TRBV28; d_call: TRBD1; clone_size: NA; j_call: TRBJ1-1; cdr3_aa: CASSTFGTGFTNTEAFF; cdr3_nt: TGTGCCAGCAGTACCTTCGGGACAGGGTTTACGAACACTGAAGCTTTCTTT
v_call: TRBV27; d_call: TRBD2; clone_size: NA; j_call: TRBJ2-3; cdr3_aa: CASSPVVLAGGGADTQYF; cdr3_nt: TGTGCCAGCAGTCCGGTTGTACTAGCGGGAGGCGGGGCAGATACGCAGTATTTT
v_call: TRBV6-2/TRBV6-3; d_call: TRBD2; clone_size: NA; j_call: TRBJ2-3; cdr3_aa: CASSSPAPGTSVDTQYF; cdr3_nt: TGTGCCAGCAGTTCCCCTGCCCCTGGGACTAGCGTAGATACGCAGTATTTT
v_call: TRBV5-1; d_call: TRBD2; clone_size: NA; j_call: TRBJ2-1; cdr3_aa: CASSLALAAYNEQFF; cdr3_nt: TGCGCCAGCAGCTTGGCACTAGCGGCCTACAATGAGCAGTTCTTC
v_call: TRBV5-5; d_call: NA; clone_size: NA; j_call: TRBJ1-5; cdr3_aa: CASSRTGGVNQPQHF; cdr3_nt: TGTGCCAGCAGCCGTACGGGGGGTGTCAATCAGCCCCAGCATTTT
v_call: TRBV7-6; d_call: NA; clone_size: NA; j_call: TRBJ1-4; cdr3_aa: CASSLVGREGEKLFF; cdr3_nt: TGTGCCAGCAGCTTAGTAGGAAGGGAGGGGGAAAAACTGTTTTTT
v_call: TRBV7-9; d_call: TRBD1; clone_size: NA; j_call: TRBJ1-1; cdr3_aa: CASSLGQGNTEAFF; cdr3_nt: TGTGCCAGCAGCTTAGGACAGGGAAACACTGAAGCTTTCTTT
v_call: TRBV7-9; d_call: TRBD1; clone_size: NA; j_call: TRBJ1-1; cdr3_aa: CASSFLQGVNTEAFF; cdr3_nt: TGTGCCAGCAGCTTCCTACAGGGGGTCAACACTGAAGCTTTCTTT
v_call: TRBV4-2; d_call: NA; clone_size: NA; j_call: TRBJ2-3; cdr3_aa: CASSQDGAGRGTDTQYF; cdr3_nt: TGTGCCAGCAGCCAAGATGGAGCGGGTCGGGGCACAGATACGCAGTATTTT
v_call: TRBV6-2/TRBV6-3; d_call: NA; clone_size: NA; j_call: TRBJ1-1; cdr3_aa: CASSYSDPRIAFF; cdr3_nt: TGTGCCAGCAGTTACTCAGATCCCAGGATTGCTTTCTTT
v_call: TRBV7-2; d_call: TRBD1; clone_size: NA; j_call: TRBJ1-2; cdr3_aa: CASSSTGSTNYGYTF; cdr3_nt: TGTGCCAGCAGTTCGACAGGGTCTACTAACTATGGCTACACCTTC
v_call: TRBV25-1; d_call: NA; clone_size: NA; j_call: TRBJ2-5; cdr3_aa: CASSPQRTDQETQYF; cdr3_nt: TGTGCCAGCAGTCCCCAAAGGACAGATCAAGAGACCCAGTACTTC
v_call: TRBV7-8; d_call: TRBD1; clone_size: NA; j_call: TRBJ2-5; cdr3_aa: CASSLARGRQETQYF; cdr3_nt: TGTGCCAGCAGCTTAGCCAGGGGGCGCCAAGAGACCCAGTACTTC
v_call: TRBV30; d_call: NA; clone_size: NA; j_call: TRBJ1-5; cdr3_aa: CAWSTRADQPQHF; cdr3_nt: TGTGCCTGGAGCACCAGGGCCGATCAGCCCCAGCATTTT
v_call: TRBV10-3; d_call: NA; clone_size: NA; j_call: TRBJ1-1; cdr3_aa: CAISIQGTTEAFF; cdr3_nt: TGTGCCATCAGTATACAGGGAACCACTGAAGCTTTCTTT